Given below is one T cell receptor beta chain in context. Its specificity is not known. The data belong to a study of yellow fever vaccine responses in identical twins. Study observations and caveats: Twin vaccine T cell responses reportedly seemed partly convergent, partly personalized.

TCRdb independently ran MiXCR on the RT-PCR reads; one entry per CDR3 protein. Altogether about 3,500 distinct CDR3 sequences are present, 85% to 90% being singletons, with the ten largest covering 2.7%. The germline V and J ends were trimmed by 4 bases and 3 bases, with 7 bases remaining between them. Looked up from germline, CDR1 is SEHNR and CDR2 is FQNEAQ (reference sequence). CDR3 length: 12 residues. The sample here was T cells from blood (PBMCs), unsorted or a sorted subset (not recorded which), taken before or after yellow fever vaccination (not recorded which). The TCR originated in a woman under 30 who received the yellow fever vaccine. This sequence joins TRBV7-9 and TRBJ2-7; no definite D call. The CDR3 reads CASSSRRYEQYF. In DNA, the CDR3 is TGTGCCAGCAGCTCCCGACGCTACGAGCAGTACTTC.